Following are 8 T cell receptor beta chains from one sample sequenced in a study of blood T cell repertoires in COVID-19. The assay was immunoSEQ multiplex PCR, and TCRdb's table has in-frame clones only and misses some. This sample has about 140,000 clones, with over 70% found just once. Sequenced: peripheral blood. These receptors all stem from a man aged 45 to 65 with active COVID-19.

For this clone: The same CDR3 also results from other DNA sequences found in this sample. The chain employs TRBV5-4 and TRBJ1-2, with a possible D match to TRBD1 (5 bases). Germline V gene data show CDR1 as SGHNT and CDR2 as YYREEE (reference sequence). Deletions cut 0 bases from V and 4 bases from J, with 7 bases between. This CDR3 is built from 13 residues. CDR3 DNA sequence: TGTGCCAGCAGCTTGGGGGGGGGCTATGGCTACACCTTC. This translates into CASSLGGGYGYTF.

V usage is TRBV10-3 and J usage is TRBJ2-5; tentative D call: TRBD2 (5 bases). The CDR3 length is 14 residues. V lost 4 bases and J lost 0, with 9 bases in between. CDR1 and CDR2 from the germline V gene are ENHRY and SYGVKD. CDR3 residues: CAISGWENQETQYF. The CDR3 region has the DNA TGTGCCATCAGTGGATGGGAGAACCAAGAGACCCAGTACTTC.

The genes are TRBV20-1 and TRBJ2-3; 10 bases match TRBD1. There are 14 residues in the CDR3. J gave up 1 base and V 6 bases, and 4 bases lay outside the gene matches. Per the germline V gene, CDR1 is DFQATT and CDR2 is SNEGSKA (reference sequence). The CDR3 DNA reads as TGCAGTGCGAGTGGGACAGGGGGCACAGATACGCAGTATTTT. Residues: CSASGTGGTDTQYF.

The V gene is TRBV15, the J gene TRBJ2-2, with 7 bases identical to TRBD2. The V segment lost 6 bases and the J segment 3 bases; nucleotides outside the gene matches: 1. CDR3 length: 13 residues. Germline CDR1 LNHNV, CDR2 YYDKDF (reference sequence). CDR3 amino acids: CATRRGYTGELFF. In DNA form, the CDR3 reads TGTGCCACCAGGCGGGGGTACACCGGGGAGCTGTTTTTT.

The gene calls are TRBV18 and TRBJ2-1, with 8 bases matching TRBD1. Germline CDR1 reads KGHSH; CDR2 reads LQKENI. The length of the CDR3 is 14 residues. With V trimmed by 0 bases and J by 10 bases, 5 bases remained unmatched. The CDR3 DNA is TGTGCCAGCTCACCACCGTCAGGGGGCAAGGAGCAGTTCTTC. This sequence encodes CASSPPSGGKEQFF.

The gene calls are TRBV4-2 and TRBJ2-7; maybe TRBD1 (7 bases). Germline CDR1 is LGHNA and CDR2 is YNFKEQ. The CDR3 covers 16 residues. V was pared by 4 bases and J by 0 bases, with 16 bases between. CDR3 in DNA: TGTGCCAGCAGCCTAGGGGGCGGGACGCCCTCCTACGAGCAGTACTTC. It encodes CASSLGGGTPSYEQYF.

J is TRBJ2-7 and V is TRBV28; maybe TRBD1 (6 bases). CDR1 and CDR2 from the germline V gene are MDHEN and SYDVKM. Trimming removed 3 bases at V and 9 bases at J, with 18 bases between. This CDR3 region has 14 residues. The CDR3 coding sequence is TGTGCCAGCAGTTTTCAGGGGCGAGTTTCTGGGCAGTACTTC. Translation: CASSFQGRVSGQYF.

This clone occurred once. The rearrangement uses TRBV3-1 (or the pseudogene TRBV3-2) and TRBJ1-3, with D maybe TRBD1 (5 bases). This CDR3 is built from 20 residues. Trimming left V 4 bases short and J 1 base short, with 26 bases between. Germline V gene sequence: CDR1 LGHDT, CDR2 YNNKEL (reference sequence). CDR3 nucleotides: TGTGCCAGCAGCCTAAGCGGTAGGGACTCAACGCCCTTTTCTGGAAACACCATATATTTT. Translating gives CASSLSGRDSTPFSGNTIYF.